This TCR beta chain was retrieved from a study of T cells after yellow fever vaccination. Broader study findings: Reappearing after the booster were most of the clones from primary vaccination (about 96% CD4, 85% to 90% CD8).

V lost 5 bases and J lost 7, with 18 bases in between. Germline CDR1 reads SGHTA; CDR2 reads FQGTGA. The CDR3 has 15 residues. MiXCR, applied by TCRdb to the 5' RACE reads, yields one record per CDR3 protein. The data hold about 400,000 distinct CDR3 sequences, with 11% observed a single time. For this clonotype: Its target is not known.

The sequencing here drew on PBMCs, taken on the day of the first yellow fever vaccination. The J gene is TRBJ2-1, the V gene TRBV7-3, with D possibly being TRBD1 (5 bases). This TCR was sampled from a man aged 18 to 29 who received the YFV17D yellow fever vaccine. CDR3 DNA sequence: TGTGCCAGCAGCGGGGCGGATATCGCGACAAATGAGCAGTTCTTC. As protein: CASSGADIATNEQFF.